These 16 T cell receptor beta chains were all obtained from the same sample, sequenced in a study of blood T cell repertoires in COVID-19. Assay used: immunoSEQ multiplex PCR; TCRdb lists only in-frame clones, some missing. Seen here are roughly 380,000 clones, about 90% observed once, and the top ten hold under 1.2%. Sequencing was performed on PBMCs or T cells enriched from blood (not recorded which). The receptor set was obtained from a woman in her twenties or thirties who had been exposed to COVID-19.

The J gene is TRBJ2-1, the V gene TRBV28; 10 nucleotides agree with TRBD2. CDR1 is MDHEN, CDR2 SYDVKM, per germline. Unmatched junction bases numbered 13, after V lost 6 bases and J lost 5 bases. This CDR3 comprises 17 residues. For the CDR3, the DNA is TGTGCCAGCAGCCTCAGCGGGAGGGCCCCAATAAACAATGAGCAGTTCTTC. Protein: CASSLSGRAPINNEQFF. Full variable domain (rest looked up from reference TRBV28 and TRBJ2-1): DVKVTQSSRYLVKRTGEKVFLECVQDMDHENMFWYRQDPGLGLRLIYFSYDVKMKEKGDIPEGYSVSREKKERFSLILESASTNQTSMYLCASSLSGRAPINNEQFFGPGTRLTVL.

This CDR3 reads CSVRVQDYGYTF. The CDR3 nucleotides are TGCAGCGTTCGGGTACAAGACTATGGCTACACCTTC. The J gene is TRBJ1-2, the V gene TRBV29-1; D gene ambiguous. This CDR3 has 12 amino acids. The V gene lost 5 bases and the J gene lost 3 bases, with 10 bases spanning the gap. Germline V gene data show CDR1 as SQVTM and CDR2 as ANQGSEA.

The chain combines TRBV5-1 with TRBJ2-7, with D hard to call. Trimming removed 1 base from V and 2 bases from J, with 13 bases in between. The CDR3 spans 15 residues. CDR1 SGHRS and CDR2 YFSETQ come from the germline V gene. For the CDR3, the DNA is TGCGCCAGCAGCTTGACTACCCCTGCACCCTACGAGCAGTACTTC. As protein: CASSLTTPAPYEQYF.

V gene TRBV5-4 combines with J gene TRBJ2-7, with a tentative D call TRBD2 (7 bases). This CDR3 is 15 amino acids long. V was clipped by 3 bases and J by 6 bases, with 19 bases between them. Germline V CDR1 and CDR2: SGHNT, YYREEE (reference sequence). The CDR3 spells CASSSRVRGGGEQYF. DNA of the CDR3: TGTGCCAGCAGCTCCAGAGTAAGGGGAGGGGGCGAGCAGTACTTC.

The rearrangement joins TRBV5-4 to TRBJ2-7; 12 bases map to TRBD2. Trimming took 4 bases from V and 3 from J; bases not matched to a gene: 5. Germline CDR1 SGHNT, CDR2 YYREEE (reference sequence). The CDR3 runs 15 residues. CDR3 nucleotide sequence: TGTGCCAGCAGCCATGGACTAGCGGGAAGCTACGAGCAGTACTTC. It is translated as CASSHGLAGSYEQYF. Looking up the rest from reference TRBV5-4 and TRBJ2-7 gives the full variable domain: ETGVTQSPTHLIKTRGQQVTLRCSSQSGHNTVSWYQQALGQGPQFIFQYYREEENGRGNFPPRFSGLQFPNYSSELNVNALELDDSALYLCASSHGLAGSYEQYFGPGTRLTVT.

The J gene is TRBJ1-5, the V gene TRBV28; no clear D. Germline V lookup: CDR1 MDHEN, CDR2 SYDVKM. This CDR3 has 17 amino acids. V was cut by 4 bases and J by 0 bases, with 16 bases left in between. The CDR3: CASSWATAAYSNQPQHF. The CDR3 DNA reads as TGTGCCAGCAGTTGGGCAACAGCCGCCTATAGCAATCAGCCCCAGCATTTT. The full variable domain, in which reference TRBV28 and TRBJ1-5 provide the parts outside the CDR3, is DVKVTQSSRYLVKRTGEKVFLECVQDMDHENMFWYRQDPGLGLRLIYFSYDVKMKEKGDIPEGYSVSREKKERFSLILESASTNQTSMYLCASSWATAAYSNQPQHFGDGTRLSIL.

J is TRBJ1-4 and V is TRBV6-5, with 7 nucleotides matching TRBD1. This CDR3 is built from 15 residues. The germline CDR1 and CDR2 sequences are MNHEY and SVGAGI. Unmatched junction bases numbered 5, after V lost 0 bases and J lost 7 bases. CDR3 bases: TGTGCCAGCAGTTACTCGTACCAGGGGGGTGAAAAACTGTTTTTT. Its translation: CASSYSYQGGEKLFF.

The CDR3 protein is CASSPSEDGMNTEAFF. In DNA, the CDR3 is TGTGCCAGCAGCCCTAGCGAGGACGGGATGAACACTGAAGCTTTCTTT. V gene TRBV3-1 (or the pseudogene TRBV3-2) combines with J gene TRBJ1-1; D unresolved. The CDR3 contains 16 residues. The V and J ends lost 4 bases and 0 bases respectively, with 15 bases between them. Germline loops: CDR1 LGHDT, CDR2 YNNKEL (reference sequence).

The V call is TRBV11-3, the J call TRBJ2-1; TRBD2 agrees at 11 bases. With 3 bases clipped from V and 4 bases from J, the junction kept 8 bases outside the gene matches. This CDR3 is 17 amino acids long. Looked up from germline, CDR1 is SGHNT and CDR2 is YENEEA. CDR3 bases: TGTGCCAGCAGCTTGACCCTGACTAGCGGGAAGTACAATGAGCAGTTCTTC. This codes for CASSLTLTSGKYNEQFF.

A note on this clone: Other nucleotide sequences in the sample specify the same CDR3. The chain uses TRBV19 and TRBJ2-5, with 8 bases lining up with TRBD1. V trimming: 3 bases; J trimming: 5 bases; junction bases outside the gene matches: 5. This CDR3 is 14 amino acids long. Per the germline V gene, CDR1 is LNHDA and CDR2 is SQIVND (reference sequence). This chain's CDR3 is CASSIGQGQETQYF. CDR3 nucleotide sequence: TGTGCCAGTAGTATCGGACAGGGCCAGGAGACCCAGTACTTC. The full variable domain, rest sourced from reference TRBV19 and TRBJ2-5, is DGGITQSPKYLFRKEGQNVTLSCEQNLNHDAMYWYRQDPGQGLRLIYYSQIVNDFQKGDIAEGYSVSREKKESFPLTVTSAQKNPTAFYLCASSIGQGQETQYFGPGTRLLVL.

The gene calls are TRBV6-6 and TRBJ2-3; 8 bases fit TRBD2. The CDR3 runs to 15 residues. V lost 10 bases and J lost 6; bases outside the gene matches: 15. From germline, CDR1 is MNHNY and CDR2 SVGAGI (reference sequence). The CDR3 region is CAIHTSGPLGDTQYF. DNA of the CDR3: TGTGCCATCCATACTAGCGGCCCATTGGGGGATACGCAGTATTTT.

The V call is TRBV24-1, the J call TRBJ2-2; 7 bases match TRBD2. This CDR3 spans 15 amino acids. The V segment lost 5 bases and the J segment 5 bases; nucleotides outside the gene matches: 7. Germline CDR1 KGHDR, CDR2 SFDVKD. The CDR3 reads CATSVGGSVTGELFF. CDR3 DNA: TGTGCCACCAGTGTGGGCGGGAGTGTAACCGGGGAGCTGTTTTTT.

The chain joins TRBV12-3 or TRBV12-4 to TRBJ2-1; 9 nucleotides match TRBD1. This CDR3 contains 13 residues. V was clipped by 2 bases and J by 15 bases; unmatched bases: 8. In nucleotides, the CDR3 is TGTGCCAGCAGTTTAACGATAGGACAGGGGCCGTTCTTC. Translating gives CASSLTIGQGPFF.

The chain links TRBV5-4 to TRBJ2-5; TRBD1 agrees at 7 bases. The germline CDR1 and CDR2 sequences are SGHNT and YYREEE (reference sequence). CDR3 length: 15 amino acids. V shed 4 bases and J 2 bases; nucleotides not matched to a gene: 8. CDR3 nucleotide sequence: TGTGCCAGCAGCCAACAGGGGTGGCGGCAAGAGACCCAGTACTTC. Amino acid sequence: CASSQQGWRQETQYF.

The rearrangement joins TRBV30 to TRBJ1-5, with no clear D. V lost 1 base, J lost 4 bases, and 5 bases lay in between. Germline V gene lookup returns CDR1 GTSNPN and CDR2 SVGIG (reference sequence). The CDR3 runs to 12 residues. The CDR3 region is CAWSDENQPQHF. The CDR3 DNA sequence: TGTGCCTGGAGTGACGAGAATCAGCCCCAGCATTTT.

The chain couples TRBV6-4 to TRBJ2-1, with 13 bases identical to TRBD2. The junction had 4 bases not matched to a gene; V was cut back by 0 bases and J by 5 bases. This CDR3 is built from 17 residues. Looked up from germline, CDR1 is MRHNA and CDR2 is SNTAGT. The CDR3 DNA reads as TGTGCCAGCAGTGACTCGACTAGCGGGAGGAAAAACAATGAGCAGTTCTTC. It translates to CASSDSTSGRKNNEQFF.